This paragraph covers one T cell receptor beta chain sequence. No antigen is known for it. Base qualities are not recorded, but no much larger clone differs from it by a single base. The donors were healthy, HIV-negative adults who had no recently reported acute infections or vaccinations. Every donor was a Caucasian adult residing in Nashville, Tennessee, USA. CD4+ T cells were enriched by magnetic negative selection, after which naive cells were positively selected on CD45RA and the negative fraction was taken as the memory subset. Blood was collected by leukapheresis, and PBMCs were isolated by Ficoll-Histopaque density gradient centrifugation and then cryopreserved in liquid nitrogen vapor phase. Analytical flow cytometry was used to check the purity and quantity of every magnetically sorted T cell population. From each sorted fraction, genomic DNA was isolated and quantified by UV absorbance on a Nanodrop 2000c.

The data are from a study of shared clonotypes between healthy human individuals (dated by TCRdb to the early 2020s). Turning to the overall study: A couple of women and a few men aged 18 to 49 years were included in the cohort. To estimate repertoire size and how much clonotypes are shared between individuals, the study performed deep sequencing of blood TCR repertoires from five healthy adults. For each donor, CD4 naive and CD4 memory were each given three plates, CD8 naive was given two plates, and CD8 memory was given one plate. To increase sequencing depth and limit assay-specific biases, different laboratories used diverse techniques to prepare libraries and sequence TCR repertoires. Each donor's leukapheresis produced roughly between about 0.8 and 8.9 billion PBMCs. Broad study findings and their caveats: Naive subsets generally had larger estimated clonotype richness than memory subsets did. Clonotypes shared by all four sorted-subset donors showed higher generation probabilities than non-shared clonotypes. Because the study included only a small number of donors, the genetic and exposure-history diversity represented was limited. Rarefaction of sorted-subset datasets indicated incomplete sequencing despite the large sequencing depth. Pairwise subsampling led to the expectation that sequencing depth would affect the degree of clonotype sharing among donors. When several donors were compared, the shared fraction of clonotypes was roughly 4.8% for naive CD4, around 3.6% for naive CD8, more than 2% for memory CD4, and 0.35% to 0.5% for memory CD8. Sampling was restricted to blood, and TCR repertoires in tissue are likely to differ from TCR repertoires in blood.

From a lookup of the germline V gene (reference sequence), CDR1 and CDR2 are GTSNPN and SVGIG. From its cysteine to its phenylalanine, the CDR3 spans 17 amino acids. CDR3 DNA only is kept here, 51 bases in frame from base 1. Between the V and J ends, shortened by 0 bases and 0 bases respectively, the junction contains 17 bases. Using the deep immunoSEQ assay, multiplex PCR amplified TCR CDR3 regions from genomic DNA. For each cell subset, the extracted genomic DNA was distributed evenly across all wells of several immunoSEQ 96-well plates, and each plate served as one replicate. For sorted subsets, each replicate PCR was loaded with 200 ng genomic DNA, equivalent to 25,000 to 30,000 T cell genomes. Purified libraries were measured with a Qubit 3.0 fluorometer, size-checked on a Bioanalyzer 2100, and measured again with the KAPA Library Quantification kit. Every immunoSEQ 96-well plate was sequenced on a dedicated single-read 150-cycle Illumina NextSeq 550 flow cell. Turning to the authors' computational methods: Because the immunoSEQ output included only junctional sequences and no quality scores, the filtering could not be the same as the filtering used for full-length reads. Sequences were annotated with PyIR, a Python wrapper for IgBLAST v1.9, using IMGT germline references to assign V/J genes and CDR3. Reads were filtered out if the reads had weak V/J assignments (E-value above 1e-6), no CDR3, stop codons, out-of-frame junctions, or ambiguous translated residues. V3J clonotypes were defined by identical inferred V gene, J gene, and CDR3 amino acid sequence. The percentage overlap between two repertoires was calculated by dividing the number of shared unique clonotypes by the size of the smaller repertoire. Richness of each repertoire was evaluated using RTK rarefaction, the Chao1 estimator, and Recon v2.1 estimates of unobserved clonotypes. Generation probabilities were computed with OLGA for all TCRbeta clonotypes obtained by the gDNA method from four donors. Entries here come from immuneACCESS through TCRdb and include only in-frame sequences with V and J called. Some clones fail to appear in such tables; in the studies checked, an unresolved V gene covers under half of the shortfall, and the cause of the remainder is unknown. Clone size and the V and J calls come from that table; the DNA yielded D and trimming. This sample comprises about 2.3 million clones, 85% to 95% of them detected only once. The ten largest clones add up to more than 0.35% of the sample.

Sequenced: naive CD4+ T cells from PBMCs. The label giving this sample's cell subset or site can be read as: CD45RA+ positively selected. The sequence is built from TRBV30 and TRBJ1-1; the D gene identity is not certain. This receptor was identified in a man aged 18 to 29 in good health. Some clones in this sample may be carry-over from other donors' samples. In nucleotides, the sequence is TGTGCCTGGAGTGTACCTCGGGAGGGTAGGATGAACACTGAAGCTTTCTTT. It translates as CAWSVPREGRMNTEAFF.